This TCR beta chain was sequenced for a study of OX40 agonist ivuxolimab in advanced cancers. About the study: The patients got ivuxolimab, which is an agonistic anti-OX40 (CD134) antibody. Patients were roughly 83% male with ages roughly 23 to 79, mean approximately 62. Study-wide findings and caveats: Clones of CD4+ and CD8+ blood T cells grew by week 6 at doses of 0.1 to 3.0 mg/kg.

The length of the CDR3 is 14 residues. With 7 bases clipped from V and 3 bases from J, the junction kept 5 bases outside the gene matches. Germline V gene data show CDR1 as MNHNS and CDR2 as SASEGT. Points on this clone: The antigen is not known.

Assay: immunoSEQ multiplex PCR; the TCRdb copy retains only in-frame clones and omits some. This table has about 88,000 clones, 87% appearing once. Autoimmune disease history or systemic immunosuppression led to patients being barred. The chain carries TRBV6-1 and TRBJ1-5; 8 bases are shared with TRBD1. This TCR was sampled from an adult with an advanced solid tumor such as melanoma, head and neck, liver or kidney cancer. The sequences come from CD4+ or CD8+ T cells sorted from blood, collected in a trial of the OX40 agonist ivuxolimab. The CDR3 sequence is CASNRDRNNQPQHF. CDR3 coding DNA: TGTGCCAGCAATAGGGACAGGAACAATCAGCCCCAGCATTTT.